In this sample, the clone carrying this T cell receptor beta chain turned up a few times. This sample is drawn from a study of blood T cells in healthy people across ages. The CDR3 is 14 residues long. Germline V gives CDR1 SQVTM, CDR2 ANQGSEA. Trimming left V 3 bases short and J 1 base short, with 12 bases between. Through a sample-barcoded 5' primer and a J-beta primer mix, a second PCR was run for about 6 to 12 cycles. TCRdb re-derived calls from the 5' RACE reads in MiXCR, one entry per CDR3 protein. The data contain over 700,000 distinct CDR3 sequences, roughly 25% of them singletons. The sample also formed part of further work on T cells of mothers and their children.

This clonotype was obtained from a boy aged 5-17 years in good health. The chain employs TRBV29-1 and TRBJ1-1; no clear D. The source material was blood. CDR3 sequence (DNA): TGCAGCGTTGATGGGGAGGAAGGGAACACTGAAGCTTTCTTT. This translates into CSVDGEEGNTEAFF.